A selection of T cell receptor beta chains follows, all from one sample in a study of OX40 agonist ivuxolimab in advanced cancers. The table came from immunoSEQ multiplex PCR; TCRdb's copy has only in-frame clones and leaves some out. The repertoire includes 77,000 or so clones, less than 85% of them detected once, and around 0.5% sits in the top ten. This sample comprised CD4+ or CD8+ T cells sorted from blood, obtained in a trial of the OX40 agonist ivuxolimab. Receptors were obtained from an adult with an advanced solid tumor such as melanoma, head and neck, liver or kidney cancer. Both conserved end residues are part of each CDR3. The D gene is left open where the match is weak. Only part of the rows carry a size: once, few, many, or a class if the clone is expanded.

v_gene	abundance	j_gene	d_gene	CDR3aa	CDR3nt
TRBV30	.	TRBJ1-5	.	CAWSRGGSSQPQHF	TGTGCCTGGAGTAGGGGAGGGTCCAGCCAGCCCCAGCATTTT
TRBV6-1	.	TRBJ1-2	.	CASSEGTISYGYTF	TGTGCCAGCAGTGAAGGAACTATATCCTATGGCTACACCTTC
TRBV7-3	few	TRBJ2-2	TRBD1	CASSSSTGGTGELFF	TGTGCCAGCAGCTCTTCGACAGGGGGCACCGGGGAGCTGTTTTTT
TRBV7-2	.	TRBJ2-7	.	CASSLVLAYEQYF	TGTGCCAGCAGCTTAGTATTAGCCTACGAGCAGTACTTC
TRBV4-2	.	TRBJ2-7	TRBD1	CASSLGGQGRNEQYF	TGTGCCAGCAGCTTGGGGGGACAGGGCAGGAACGAGCAGTACTTC
TRBV6-7	.	TRBJ1-1	TRBD1	CASSYPVAQGVTNTEAFF	TGTGCCAGCAGTTACCCCGTCGCCCAGGGGGTGACGAACACTGAAGCTTTCTTT
TRBV3-2	.	TRBJ1-2	.	CAKGGYTF	TGTGCGAAAGGCGGCTACACCTTC
TRBV7-9	.	TRBJ1-3	TRBD1	CASSSPGTGTTSGNTIYF	TGTGCCAGCAGCTCCCCCGGGACAGGCACTACCTCTGGAAACACCATATATTTT
TRBV5-4	.	TRBJ2-5	.	CASSFQETQYF	TGTGCCAGCAGCTTCCAAGAGACCCAGTACTTC
TRBV9	.	TRBJ2-7	TRBD2	CASSVEASGEQYF	TGTGCCAGCAGCGTAGAGGCTAGCGGGGAGCAGTACTTC
TRBV19	once	TRBJ1-5	.	CASSLTRGTTSNQPQHF	TGTGCCAGTAGTCTTACGCGCGGGACAACAAGCAATCAGCCCCAGCATTTT
TRBV27	.	TRBJ1-5	.	CASSIRQAGGNQPQHF	TGTGCCAGCAGTATACGACAGGCTGGGGGCAATCAGCCCCAGCATTTT
TRBV10-2	.	TRBJ2-5	.	CASSESSGETQYF	TGCGCCAGCAGTGAGTCTAGCGGAGAGACCCAGTACTTC
TRBV18	.	TRBJ1-2	.	CASSRVGGDGYTF	TGTGCCAGCTCACGCGTAGGAGGGGATGGCTACACCTTC
TRBV28	.	TRBJ2-7	.	CASSLGYEQYF	TGTGCCAGCAGTTTGGGCTACGAGCAGTACTTC
TRBV4-3	.	TRBJ2-2	.	CASSLQGNYAGELFF	TGCGCCAGCAGCCTCCAGGGTAATTACGCCGGGGAGCTGTTTTTT
TRBV9	.	TRBJ2-5	TRBD1	CASSVGGTGGIQETQYF	TGTGCCAGCAGCGTAGGGGGGACAGGGGGCATACAAGAGACCCAGTACTTC
TRBV10-3	.	TRBJ2-7	.	CAISPGVLTYEQYF	TGTGCCATCTCCCCCGGGGTCCTTACCTACGAGCAGTACTTC
TRBV7-2	.	TRBJ2-3	.	CASSLGGLTDTQYF	TGTGCCAGCAGCTTAGGGGGGCTCACAGATACGCAGTATTTT
TRBV10-3	once	TRBJ2-2	TRBD1	CAISESGTGIGELFF	TGTGCCATCAGTGAGTCCGGGACAGGGATAGGGGAGCTGTTTTTT
TRBV27	.	TRBJ1-3	.	CASSLAAGNTIYF	TGTGCCAGCAGTTTGGCGGCTGGAAACACCATATATTTT
TRBV13	.	TRBJ1-1	.	CASSLRAGEAFF	TGTGCCAGCAGCTTACGAGCAGGGGAAGCTTTCTTT
TRBV12-5	few	TRBJ1-5	.	CASGLDRQPQHF	TGTGCTAGTGGTTTGGATAGGCAGCCCCAGCATTTT
TRBV5-1	.	TRBJ1-1	.	CASSWDGNTEAFF	TGCGCCAGCAGCTGGGACGGCAACACTGAAGCTTTCTTT
TRBV11-3	few	TRBJ2-3	TRBD2	CASSPGGTESTDTQYF	TGTGCCAGCAGCCCCGGGGGGACGGAAAGCACAGATACGCAGTATTTT
TRBV30	few	TRBJ2-1	TRBD2	CAWNRAGTSFGTQFF	TGTGCCTGGAACCGCGCCGGGACTAGCTTTGGGACCCAGTTCTTC
TRBV5-1	.	TRBJ2-7	.	CASSLSQGSYYEQYF	TGCGCCAGCAGCTTGTCACAGGGATCCTACTACGAGCAGTACTTC
TRBV9	.	TRBJ1-6	TRBD1	CASSVGTGGSSPLHF	TGTGCCAGCAGCGTAGGGACAGGGGGAAGTTCACCCCTCCACTTT
TRBV18	.	TRBJ2-2	.	CASSPPNQKHTGELFF	TGTGCCAGCTCACCACCGAATCAGAAGCACACCGGGGAGCTGTTTTTT
TRBV28	.	TRBJ1-2	.	CASSMTGIYGYTF	TGTGCCAGCAGTATGACAGGAATCTATGGCTACACCTTC
TRBV6-5	.	TRBJ1-1	.	CASSYGRQNTEAFF	TGTGCCAGCAGTTACGGTCGGCAGAACACTGAAGCTTTCTTT
TRBV5-6	.	TRBJ2-3	.	CASSLVGWDTDTQYF	TGTGCCAGCAGCTTAGTGGGATGGGACACAGATACGCAGTATTTT
TRBV5-4	.	TRBJ2-7	TRBD1	CASSQRQGGSYEQYF	TGTGCCAGCAGCCAGCGACAGGGGGGATCCTACGAGCAGTACTTC
TRBV7-8	.	TRBJ1-4	TRBD1	CASSPGDRGREKLFF	TGTGCCAGCAGCCCCGGGGACAGGGGAAGGGAAAAACTGTTTTTT
TRBV19	.	TRBJ2-7	TRBD1	CATYPGQGDEQYF	TGTGCCACCTATCCGGGACAGGGCGACGAGCAGTACTTC
TRBV28	.	TRBJ1-5	TRBD1	CASTSGGQGNQPQHF	TGTGCCAGCACCTCCGGGGGACAGGGCAATCAGCCCCAGCATTTT
TRBV9	.	TRBJ2-5	.	CASSPRWGAQETQYF	TGTGCCAGCAGCCCCAGATGGGGCGCCCAGGAGACCCAGTACTTC
TRBV5-5	once	TRBJ1-1	.	CASSLEILGEAFF	TGTGCCAGCAGCTTGGAGATCCTTGGTGAAGCTTTCTTT
TRBV6-5	.	TRBJ2-7	TRBD2	CASRLGLAGSYEQYF	TGTGCCAGCAGATTGGGACTAGCGGGGTCCTACGAGCAGTACTTC
TRBV2	.	TRBJ1-1	.	CASRDMWGTEAFF	TGTGCCAGCAGAGACATGTGGGGTACTGAAGCTTTCTTT
TRBV7-3	.	TRBJ2-5	TRBD2	CASSLTSLAGGETQYF	TGTGCCAGCAGCTTAACCTCCCTAGCGGGGGGAGAGACCCAGTACTTC
TRBV7-2	once	TRBJ2-1	TRBD2	CASSLKRDEYNEQFF	TGTGCCAGCAGCCTAAAGCGGGATGAGTACAATGAGCAGTTCTTC
TRBV6-5	.	TRBJ1-1	.	CASSYPGGPTEAFF	TGTGCCAGCAGTTACCCTGGGGGGCCGACTGAAGCTTTCTTT
TRBV28	.	TRBJ2-3	.	CASSLSGATQYF	TGTGCCAGCAGTTTGTCGGGCGCTACGCAGTATTTT
TRBV7-2	.	TRBJ2-6	.	CASSLGEYGANVLTF	TGTGCCAGCAGCTTAGGGGAGTATGGGGCCAACGTCCTGACTTTC
TRBV4-3	.	TRBJ1-1	.	CASSHVLGNTEAFF	TGCGCCAGCAGCCACGTTTTGGGGAACACTGAAGCTTTCTTT
TRBV7-2	.	TRBJ2-1	TRBD1	CASSPGQVYNEQFF	TGTGCCAGCAGCCCCGGACAGGTATACAATGAGCAGTTCTTC
TRBV27	few	TRBJ2-7	.	CASGLTSNSYEQYF	TGTGCCAGCGGCCTGACCTCGAATTCCTACGAGCAGTACTTC
TRBV18	.	TRBJ2-7	TRBD1	CASTPGQGLYEQYF	TGTGCCAGCACCCCGGGACAGGGTCTTTACGAGCAGTACTTC
TRBV7-2	.	TRBJ1-2	TRBD1	CASSSGQGEYGYTF	TGTGCCAGCAGCTCGGGACAGGGGGAGTATGGCTACACCTTC
TRBV18	.	TRBJ1-1	.	CASSPSGFTEAFF	TGTGCCAGCTCACCATCGGGGTTCACTGAAGCTTTCTTT
TRBV14	.	TRBJ2-3	TRBD2	CASSRGLFTDTQYF	TGTGCCAGCAGCCGGGGACTATTCACAGATACGCAGTATTTT
TRBV7-2	.	TRBJ1-4	.	CASSLVRQATNEKLFF	TGTGCCAGCAGCTTAGTCCGGCAGGCAACTAATGAAAAACTGTTTTTT
TRBV25-1	.	TRBJ1-2	TRBD1	CASSPQGAGGYTF	TGTGCCAGCAGTCCACAGGGGGCAGGTGGCTACACCTTC
TRBV5-4	.	TRBJ2-3	TRBD1	CASTRKGQGERNTQYF	TGTGCCAGCACCCGAAAAGGACAGGGGGAGAGGAATACGCAGTATTTT
TRBV7-2	.	TRBJ1-5	.	CASRPPGGSNQPQHF	TGTGCCAGCAGGCCCCCCGGGGGGAGCAATCAGCCCCAGCATTTT
TRBV4-3	.	TRBJ1-6	TRBD1	CASSQGTGGFSPLHF	TGCGCCAGCAGCCAAGGGACAGGGGGTTTTTCACCCCTCCACTTT
TRBV7-8	.	TRBJ1-5	.	CASRLGSSNQPQHF	TGTGCCAGCAGGTTGGGTTCGAGCAATCAGCCCCAGCATTTT
TRBV19	.	TRBJ2-2	.	CASIPAAANTGELFF	TGTGCCAGTATACCCGCAGCAGCGAACACCGGGGAGCTGTTTTTT